This record covers a single TCR beta chain. Its antigen target is currently unknown. No base-level quality is on record; no much larger clone is a single base apart. These data come from a study of cytomegalovirus exposure and HLA in healthy donors (dated by TCRdb to 2016 to 2017). With respect to the entire study: According to an earlier analysis of 550 to 750 of the donors, about 170 million T cells yielded 117 million unique TCR beta sequences and about 300 Gb of sequence data. Donor age, sex, ethnicity and CMV serostatus were compiled alongside the repertoire data. Along with the roughly 610-subject first cohort, a separate validation cohort of over a hundred different subjects was used. A later analysis re-examined previously published TCR beta repertoires from about 700 donors and added high-resolution HLA genotyping to investigate patterns of TCR occurrence. The study used immunosequencing to profile the T cell repertoires of several hundred subjects and linked those repertoires to cytomegalovirus serostatus. Among the roughly 400 genotyped donors, about 85% belonged to the genetic ancestry cluster associated with self-reported Caucasian donors. To predict cytomegalovirus infection status, the study combined high-throughput TCR immunosequencing, statistical association of individual TCRs with disease status, and machine learning. HLA typing covered class I and class II loci at four-digit resolution. Several DR-DQ haplotypes were treated as single units for association and clustering because of strong linkage in the cohort. Rather than drawing on any new phenotypic data, the later analysis identified candidate immune exposures from TCR beta sequences and the way those sequences occurred across donors. A later genetic analysis used genome-wide SNP genotypes for about 65% of the 666 donors, treating that subset as a discovery cohort. The number of donors typed differed by locus, with roughly 620-640 for A, B, C, DRB1 and DQB1, around 560 for DQA1, over 600 for DPA1, and some 440 for DPB1. All discovery cohort repertoires had been generated using a single sequencing platform. An early release that covered several hundred HLA-typed donors contained about 300 gigabases of sequencing data and 80 million or so unique TCR sequences. On average, over 200,000 unique TCR beta nucleotide sequences were sequenced per donor among more than 350 genotyped donors of the cohort, with roughly a sixth of those sequences being non-productive. The study aimed to test whether cataloging public T cell receptors could reveal signatures of past pathogen exposure. To decide whether each TCR beta V gene segment behaved as functional or pseudogenic, an earlier analysis of some 540 of the donors relied on high-throughput TCR beta sequencing. Here is what the overall study found, with its caveats: In a later analysis, the rate of TCR association differed among HLA loci, with DRB1 alleles having the most associated TCRs and HLA-C alleles having the fewest. Presence/absence analyses assumed roughly uniform sequencing depth across donors, an assumption that may not hold. The cohort was sequenced for TCR beta chains only, and without alpha or paired-chain data the features that could be detected were limited. CMV serostatus was the only immune exposure information available for the cohort. When HLA alleles, especially DR and DQ, strongly co-occurred, attributing TCR associations to individual alleles was difficult. A later analysis found that HLA-associated TCR beta chains were more clonally expanded and had lower generation probabilities than equally common non-associated chains. Broadly in line with IMGT annotations, most TCR beta V segments showed up in productive rearrangements about 87% or about 30% of the time in an earlier analysis of some 590 of the donors. A further reported finding was that TCR beta sequences accurately predicted the HLA-A and HLA-B alleles for most subjects in the first cohort. According to the authors, the approach could potentially be generalized to other disease states and immunological phenotypes. Across donors, most TCR sequences were observed very rarely, whereas some public TCRs were present in many individuals. Because counts were too low, around 18 rarely observed V segments, including chromosome 9 orphons, were left out of the earlier analysis of a few hundred of the donors. In a later analysis, most CMV-associated TCR beta chains were found to appear HLA-restricted, with HLA associations seemingly driven largely by CMV exposure. In vitro tests confirmed that three of the cytomegalovirus-associated TCR beta chains recognize cytomegalovirus antigens. Some IMGT-functional V segments, including TRBV6-2 and TRBV6-3, could not be distinguished by the 87-base-pair reads and were therefore excluded. Because HLA typing was unavailable for some donors at each locus, only the typed subset was used in association tests. A cluster of highly shared sequence variants was judged likely to be a technical artifact of the sequencing pipeline. Several of the top co-occurrence clusters appeared to be linked to parvovirus B19, influenza, CMV and Epstein-Barr virus, according to a later analysis. In the study, about 150 TCR beta chains were listed as associated with cytomegalovirus. V-gene and J-gene trimming of TCR beta chains was associated with a missense DCLRE1C variant in a later genetic analysis, and the association was replicated in an independent cohort. In a later genetic analysis, fewer N-insertions in productive TCRs were reported among donors in an Asian-associated ancestry cluster than the roughly 640-donor mean. Linkage disequilibrium might explain the correlated functional status among segregating V segments, but an unknown experimental factor could not be ruled out. The classifier was reported to diagnose cytomegalovirus status with high specificity and sensitivity in both the original and validation cohorts. At a false discovery rate of 0.05, a later analysis linked around 15,000 TCR beta sequences to specific HLA alleles.

CDR1 and CDR2 are drawn from the germline V gene: MNHNS, SASEGT. The germline ends are 17 bases apart after V is trimmed by 7 bases and J by 5 bases. The CDR3 runs 15 residues from the cysteine to the phenylalanine. The read is trimmed to its CDR3 DNA, 45 bases read in frame from base 1. Libraries were constructed by the immunoSEQ multiplex PCR assay. A mixture of 60 forward primers for TCR Vbeta segments and 13 reverse primers for TCR Jbeta segments was used in the multiplex PCR. The CDR3 region of rearranged TCR beta genes was amplified from genomic DNA by a multiplex PCR assay. The amplified TCR beta libraries were sequenced on the Illumina HiSeq System as 87-base-pair reads. In the original analysis: Across the 670 or so repertoires, a later analysis counted approximately 75 million unique TCR beta chains, 8.5 million to 12 million of which were shared by at least two donors. To remove PCR and sequencing errors, raw reads were error-corrected and collapsed into unique sequences using a nearest-neighbor algorithm that merged closely related sequences. V, D and J gene segments were assigned by aligning CDR3 sequences to IMGT reference sequences. For a sequence to be retained, a match of at least six nucleotides to both a V gene segment and a J gene segment was required. A rearrangement counted as productive if the CDR3 had no stop codons and remained in frame with V and J, and every other rearrangement counted as non-productive. CDR3 was defined by IMGT convention, running from the second conserved V-encoded cysteine to the conserved J-encoded phenylalanine. In an earlier analysis of around 640 of the donors, sequences lacking an unambiguous match to a single V gene segment were excluded. In an earlier analysis of 587 of the donors, V segments were called functional above 56.7% productive rearrangements and were called segregating when the between-donor standard deviation exceeded 5%. A statistical classification framework was built to diagnose cytomegalovirus status from the catalog of TCR beta chain sequences. In a later analysis, V and J genes were assigned by comparing TCR nucleotide sequences against IMGT/GENE-DB human TR gene sequences. The TCRdist pipeline was used in a later analysis to assign CDR3 sequences and most-parsimonious VDJ recombination scenarios. In a later analysis, each TCR beta chain was defined by its CDR3 amino acid sequence together with its V-gene family, and reads without a unique V-gene family were excluded. To address suspected cross-contamination and a sequencing artifact, a later analysis removed around 600 highly shared, low-generation-probability nucleotide sequences. A later analysis calculated a clonal expansion index for each public chain from normalized within-repertoire ranks of inferred template counts. A later analysis computed generation probabilities with a VDJ recombination model fitted to out-of-frame rearrangements, and checked the results against IGoR. In a later analysis, TCR-TCR, TCR-HLA and TCR-CMV co-occurrence was scored with hypergeometric tests, and a repertoire-size bias correction was applied to TCR pairs. False discovery rates were estimated in a later analysis by permuting HLA or CMV assignments 20 times. A later analysis grouped co-occurring TCRs with DBSCAN, adding TCRdist sequence similarity when clustering within HLA-allele-positive subsets. Repertoires with fewer than 30,000 or more than 120,000 public chains were left out of co-occurrence clustering, as were about 5 repertoires with anomalous nucleotide sharing. The clones in this table, taken by TCRdb from immuneACCESS, are in-frame only. Not every clone is retained; where verified, under half of the shortfall comes from an unresolved V gene, and the cause of the rest is unknown. The V and J calls and clone size were taken over from that table, and D and trimming were inferred from the DNA. The sample table holds about 200,000 clones, of which about 86% were seen once. Approximately 1.6% of the sample rests with the top ten.

The cohort was made up of several hundred healthy bone marrow donors. All cohort members were sampled while nominally healthy, although unrecorded immune exposures were likely present. The donor was CMV seropositive and was included in the group of 250 to 300 seropositive cohort members. Each donor provided a peripheral blood sample, and peripheral blood mononuclear cells were used for TCR beta sequencing. Genomic DNA was extracted from the blood cell samples with the Qiagen DNeasy Blood Extraction Kit. The sequence joins TRBV6-1 to TRBJ1-4; D gene: possibly TRBD1, on 6 matching bases. Sequenced sample: PBMCs. This TCR came from a man aged 40-55 years in good health and CMV-seropositive. The nucleotide sequence reads as follows: TGTGCCAGCATCTCTGACCAGGGGTTGAATGAAAAACTGTTTTTT. Translation gives CASISDQGLNEKLFF.